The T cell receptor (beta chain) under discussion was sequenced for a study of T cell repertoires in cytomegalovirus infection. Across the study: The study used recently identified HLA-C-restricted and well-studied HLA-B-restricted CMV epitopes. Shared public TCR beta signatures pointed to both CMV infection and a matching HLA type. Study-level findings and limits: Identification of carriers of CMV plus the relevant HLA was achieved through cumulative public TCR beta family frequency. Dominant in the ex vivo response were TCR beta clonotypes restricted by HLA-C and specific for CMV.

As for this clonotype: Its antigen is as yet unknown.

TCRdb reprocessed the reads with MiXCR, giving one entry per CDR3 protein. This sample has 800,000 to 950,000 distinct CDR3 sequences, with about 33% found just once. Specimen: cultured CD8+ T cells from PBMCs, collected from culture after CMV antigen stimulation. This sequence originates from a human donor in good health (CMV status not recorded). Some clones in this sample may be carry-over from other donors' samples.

The CDR3 coding sequence is TGTGCCAGCAGTCCGACTGGCGGGAAGGGGGAGACCCAGTACTTC. Translating gives CASSPTGGKGETQYF. The chain uses TRBV6-5 and TRBJ2-5; the D gene is possibly TRBD2 (6 bases). The CDR3 has 15 residues. In germline, CDR1 is MNHEY, CDR2 SVGAGI. V was shortened by 5 bases and J by 5 bases, with 18 bases between the two germline ends.